This TCR beta chain was recorded in a study of blood T cell repertoires in COVID-19. In the original analysis: How many nucleated cells were present was estimated from reference gene primer amplification. Profiled with immunoSEQ multiplex PCR; TCRdb holds only in-frame clones, not every one. Clonal size and the V and J genes are those of that table, whereas D and trimming came from the DNA. The table includes 65,000 to 95,000 clones, 78% detected once. Those enrolled in Seattle joined during active infection and were followed longitudinally afterward. This CDR3 region has 15 residues. Trimming took 4 bases from V and 4 from J, leaving 16 bases between them. Germline V CDR1 and CDR2: SGHTA, FQGTGA.

The sequence was collected from a man in his fifties or sixties with COVID-19, enrolled during active disease. The sequenced material came from peripheral blood. The V gene is TRBV7-3, the J gene TRBJ2-5; D is unclear. CDR3 amino acids: CASSSGPQLGETQYF. The CDR3 DNA reads as TGTGCCAGCAGCTCGGGTCCCCAGTTGGGAGAGACCCAGTACTTC.